The sequence of this T cell receptor beta chain was determined in a study of T cell changes during pregnancy in multiple sclerosis. The V and J ends lost 0 bases and 1 base, in that order; junction bases with no gene match: 6. CDR3 length equals 17 residues. The germline V gene encodes CDR1 SGHRS and CDR2 YFSETQ. Sequencing was performed with immunoSEQ multiplex PCR; in TCRdb, only in-frame clones are kept and a portion is missing. The data contain approximately 93,000 clones, 85% to 95% of them singletons. This clonotype was obtained from a female donor with multiple sclerosis, enrolled in a pregnancy study. The specimen was peripheral blood, collected before pregnancy. The chain is built from TRBV5-1 and TRBJ2-5; 10 bases match TRBD2. The CDR3 DNA reads TGCGCCAGCAGCTTGGACGCTAGCGGGGGAATCCAAGAGACCCAGTACTTC. It yields the protein CASSLDASGGIQETQYF.